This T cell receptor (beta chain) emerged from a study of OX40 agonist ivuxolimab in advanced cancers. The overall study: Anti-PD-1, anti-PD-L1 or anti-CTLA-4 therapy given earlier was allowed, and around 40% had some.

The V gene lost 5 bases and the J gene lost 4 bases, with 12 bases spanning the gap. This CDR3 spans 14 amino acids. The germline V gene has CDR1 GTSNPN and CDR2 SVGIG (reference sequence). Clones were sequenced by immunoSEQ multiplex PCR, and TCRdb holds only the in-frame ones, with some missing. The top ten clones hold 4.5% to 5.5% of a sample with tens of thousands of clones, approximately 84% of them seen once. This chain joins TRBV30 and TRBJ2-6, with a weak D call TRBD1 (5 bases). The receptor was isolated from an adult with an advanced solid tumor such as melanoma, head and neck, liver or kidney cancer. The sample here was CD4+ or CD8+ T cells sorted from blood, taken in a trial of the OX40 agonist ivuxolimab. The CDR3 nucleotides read TGTGCCTGGGCTCAGGGCTCCGGGGCCAACGTCCTGACTTTC. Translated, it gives CAWAQGSGANVLTF.